This T cell receptor (beta chain) was observed in a study of T cell changes during pregnancy in multiple sclerosis. The CDR3 is 12 residues long. The germline V gene has CDR1 MDHEN and CDR2 SYDVKM. Deletions cut 6 bases from V and 1 base from J, with 6 bases between. Some clones are missing from TCRdb's copy, which holds only in-frame ones; the method was immunoSEQ multiplex PCR. The sample carries more than 35,000 clones, more than 70% recorded once. Sequenced material: CD8+ T cells from peripheral blood mononuclear cells, taken after pregnancy. The sequence was obtained from a female donor in good health, enrolled as a control in a pregnancy study. The V call is TRBV28, the J call TRBJ1-1; D not resolved. The CDR3 nucleotides read TGTGCCAGCAGAAGAGGGAACACTGAAGCTTTCTTT. Residues: CASRRGNTEAFF.